These 28 T cell receptor gamma chains were all obtained from the same sample, sequenced in a study of γδ T cells in repeated Plasmodium falciparum infection. Flow sorting of PBMC yielded separate Vgamma9/Vdelta2+ and Vdelta2-negative gammadelta T cell populations for bulk repertoire analysis. TCRdb reapplied CATT to the multiplex PCR reads. The sample carries some 14,000 gamma-chain clones, roughly 1.7% recorded once. Specimen: gamma-delta T cells from blood. Receptor source: a pool of human donors (malaria-infected and uninfected, not separated).

Of note for this clone: This DNA's translation and the protein TCRdb lists, from a much larger clone, do not match at residue 4, likely due to a read error; the protein shown is translated from the DNA. The CDR3 DNA sequence: TGTGCCTTGCGGGTATTCATATCGAATTATTATAAGAAACTCTTT. It encodes CALRVFISNYYKKLF. The chain employs TRGV9 and TRGJ1 or TRGJ2. No J gene was available from TCRdb, and it was assigned here by a germline match of the DNA. This CDR3 contains 15 residues. The trim removed 9 bases at V and 0 bases at J, leaving 14 bases unmatched. Germline values: CDR1 GITISATS, CDR2 ISYDGTV (reference sequence).

Only a few counts were recorded for this clone. For this DNA, TCRdb reports the protein of a much larger clone, which diverges at residue 3, most likely from a read error; the protein presented here is translated directly from the DNA. The chain joins TRGV3 to TRGJ1 or TRGJ2. This CDR3 has 13 residues. Germline CDR1 reads VTNTFY; CDR2 reads YDVSTARD (reference sequence). The CDR3 loop is CASWDRPGYKKLF. CDR3 sequence (DNA): TGTGCCTCCTGGGACAGGCCGGGATATAAGAAACTCTTT.

This clone was counted at least ten times. It differs at one base from a far larger clone, so likely a read error. Other DNA sequences in this specimen translate into the identical CDR3. V gene TRGV9 combines with J gene TRGJP. This CDR3 has 17 amino acids. Germline V gene sequence: CDR1 GITISATS, CDR2 ISYDGTV (reference sequence). In nucleotides, the CDR3 is TGTGCCTTGTGGGAGGTGCGGGAAGAATTGGGCAAAAAAATCAAGGTATTT. This translates into CALWEVREELGKKIKVF.

Turning to this clone: TCRdb pairs this DNA with a much larger clone's protein that differs at residue 12, likely a read error; the protein shown was translated from the DNA. This chain links TRGV9 with TRGJP1. Here the J gene was assigned by germline matching of the DNA, as TCRdb has none. The ends lost 0 bases at V and 3 bases at J; junction bases unmatched: 13. The CDR3 length is 18 residues. Germline V gene data show CDR1 as GITISATS and CDR2 as ISYDGTV (reference sequence). This chain's CDR3 is CALWEVKTLFSTGWFKIF. As DNA, the CDR3 is TGTGCCTTGTGGGAGGTGAAAACTCTTTTTTCCACTGGTTGGTTCAAGATATTT.

This clone was seen repeatedly, ten times or more. The protein recorded in TCRdb matches a much larger clone and deviates from this DNA's translation at residue 10, suggesting a read error; the protein here is obtained by translating the DNA. V is TRGV9 and J is TRGJP. Since TCRdb gives no J gene, matching the DNA to germline was used here to assign it. Germline-derived CDR1 and CDR2 are GITISATS and ISYDGTV (reference sequence). This CDR3 is built from 17 residues. The CDR3 loop is CALWEVKPESGKKIKVF. The DNA of the CDR3 is TGTGCCTTGTGGGAGGTGAAGCCAGAGTCGGGCAAAAAAATCAAGGTATTT.

Concerning this clone itself: The mismatch at residue 9 between this DNA's translation and the TCRdb protein of a much larger clone likely reflects a read error; the protein shown is translated from the DNA. The V segment is TRGV3, and no J call was made. Germline V CDR1 and CDR2: VTNTFY, YDVSTARD (reference sequence). This CDR3 has 11 residues. Here the CDR3 reads CATWDMREELF. The CDR3 DNA is TGTGCCACCTGGGACATGCGTGAGGAACTCTTT.

Of note for this clone: A read error is likely here: a far larger clone is one base away. The identical CDR3 is also encoded by other nucleotide sequences in the sample. Here the CDR3 DNA reads TGTGCTTTGTGGGCCACTGGTTGGTTCAAGATATTT. Protein: CALWATGWFKIF. The genes are TRGV9 and TRGJP1. The J gene is not listed in TCRdb, so it was assigned here from a DNA match to germline. Germline V gene lookup returns CDR1 GITISATS and CDR2 ISYDGTV (reference sequence). The CDR3 length is 12 residues.

This clone was found a few times. TCRdb pairs this DNA with a much larger clone's protein that differs at residue 3, likely a read error; the protein shown was translated from the DNA. CDR3 amino acids: CASWDGVHYKKLF. CDR3 nucleotide sequence: TGTGCCTCCTGGGACGGGGTCCATTATAAGAAACTCTTT. The rearrangement joins TRGV2 to TRGJ1 or TRGJ2. The CDR3 runs 13 residues. Germline V CDR1 and CDR2: EGSNGY, YDSYNSKV.

Worth noting for this clone: TCRdb pairs this DNA with a much larger clone's protein that differs at residue 5, likely a read error; the protein shown was translated from the DNA. J is TRGJ1 or TRGJ2 and V is TRGV5. Matching the DNA to germline supplied the J gene, which TCRdb does not give. CDR3 size: 13 residues. Germline lookup yields CDR1 VINAFY and CDR2 YDVSNSKD. This CDR3 reads CATWGRIYYKKLF. As DNA, the CDR3 is TGTGCCACCTGGGGCAGGATATATTATAAGAAACTCTTT.

The V gene reported is TRGV9; the J gene is uncalled. This CDR3 spans 13 amino acids. Germline CDR1 is GITISATS and CDR2 is ISYDGTV (reference sequence). The DNA of the CDR3 is TGTGCCTTGTGGGAGGAATTCAAATATTATAAACTCTTT. This translates into CALWEEFKYYKLF.

A word on this clone: The amino acid sequence in TCRdb belongs to a much larger clone and departs from this DNA's translation at residue 15, likely a sequencing read error; the sequence shown is translated from the DNA. The CDR3, as DNA: TGTGCCTTGTGGGAGGTGCACGAAGAGTTGGGCAAAAAAATCAGGGTATTT. Translated, it gives CALWEVHEELGKKIRVF. No J gene was assigned, while the V gene was called as TRGV9. This CDR3 is 17 amino acids long. Germline loops: CDR1 GITISATS, CDR2 ISYDGTV (reference sequence).

This clone has a handful of counts. The amino acid sequence in TCRdb belongs to a much larger clone and departs from this DNA's translation at residue 2, likely a sequencing read error; the sequence shown is translated from the DNA. The V call is TRGV9, the J call TRGJ1 or TRGJ2. TCRdb is silent on the J gene; assignment here came from matching the DNA to germline. Germline V CDR1 and CDR2: GITISATS, ISYDGTV (reference sequence). This CDR3 spans 11 amino acids. In DNA, the CDR3 is TGTACCTTGTGGGAGGTGCACGGGAAACTCTTT. Its translation is CTLWEVHGKLF.

There are a few counts of this clone. A far larger clone is one base from this, pointing to a likely read error. Within the sample, other DNA sequences also encode this same CDR3. The J gene is uncalled and the V gene is TRGV4. CDR1 and CDR2 from the germline V gene are EGSTGY and YDSYTSSV. The CDR3 length is 13 residues. The CDR3 DNA is TGTGCCACCTGGGATGGTTGCGTTTATAAGAAACTCTTC. Amino acid sequence: CATWDGCVYKKLF.

Remarks on this clone: TCRdb lists the protein of a much larger clone for this DNA, which differs at residue 5, so this is likely a read error; the protein given here is translated from the DNA itself. This sequence joins TRGV4 and TRGJ1 or TRGJ2. The J gene, absent from TCRdb, was called here by matching the DNA to germline. The germline V gene has CDR1 EGSTGY and CDR2 YDSYTSSV. This CDR3 spans 13 amino acids. The CDR3 loop reads CATWNGPRYKKLF. The CDR3 region has the DNA TGTGCCACCTGGAATGGGCCAAGGTATAAGAAACTCTTT.

Only a few counts were recorded for this clone. TCRdb's listed protein matches a much larger clone and diverges from this DNA's translation at residue 7, likely through a read error; the protein shown comes from the DNA. V usage is TRGV4 and J usage is TRGJ1 or TRGJ2. Trimming removed 2 bases from V and 10 bases from J; junction bases left unmatched: 11. This CDR3 has 13 residues. Germline V lookup: CDR1 EGSTGY, CDR2 YDSYTSSV. CDR3 residues: CATWDAHVTKKLF. CDR3 nucleotide sequence: TGTGCCACCTGGGATGCGCATGTAACGAAGAAACTCTTT.

This clone was counted at least ten times. A far more abundant clone sits one base away, making this likely a read error. At the DNA level, this CDR3 is encoded by other sequences in the same sample as well. The gene calls are TRGV9 and TRGJ1 or TRGJ2. The J gene comes from matching the DNA to germline here; TCRdb lacks it. The CDR3 length is 14 residues. Germline lookup yields CDR1 GITISATS and CDR2 ISYDGTV (reference sequence). The CDR3 loop is CALWEVPYGYKKLF. CDR3 sequence (DNA): TGTGCTTTGTGGGAGGTGCCTTACGGTTATAAGAAACTCTTT.

Turning to this clone: TCRdb's protein for this DNA is that of a much larger clone and differs from the translation at residue 8, likely a read error; the protein shown is the DNA translation. The V call is TRGV9, the J call TRGJ1 or TRGJ2. The J gene, not given by TCRdb, was assigned here from a germline match of the nucleotide sequence. Looked up from germline, CDR1 is GITISATS and CDR2 is ISYDGTV (reference sequence). With V trimmed by 0 bases and J by 8 bases, 7 bases remained unmatched. The CDR3 sequence is 13 residues long. CDR3 DNA sequence: TGTGCCTTGTGGGAGGTGAGGGAGGATAAGAAACTCTTT. The encoded protein is CALWEVREDKKLF.

This clone was recorded many times. The chain is built from TRGV4 and TRGJ1 or TRGJ2. Germline V gene lookup returns CDR1 EGSTGY and CDR2 YDSYTSSV. The V gene end was trimmed by 4 bases and the J gene end by 8 bases; junction bases not matched to a gene: 8. This CDR3 has 12 amino acids. CDR3 in amino acids: CATWELSDKKLF. In DNA form, the CDR3 reads TGTGCCACCTGGGAACTGAGCGATAAGAAACTCTTT.

In its sample, this clone was seen many times. TCRdb attributes to this sequence the protein of a much larger clone, which differs from the DNA translation at residue 8; a read error is likely, and the protein displayed is translated from the DNA. The gene calls are TRGV4 and TRGJ1 or TRGJ2. V gave up 1 base and J gave up 1 base; unmatched junction bases: 10. Germline-derived CDR1 and CDR2 are EGSTGY and YDSYTSSV. This CDR3 spans 16 amino acids. This CDR3 is CATWDGGAINYYKKLF. The CDR3 DNA reads TGTGCCACCTGGGATGGTGGGGCAATCAATTATTATAAGAAACTCTTT.

This clone was seen many times. This sequence is one base from a far larger clone and is likely a read error. Other DNA sequences in this specimen translate into the identical CDR3. V gene TRGV2 combines with J gene TRGJ1 or TRGJ2. The CDR3 sequence is 13 residues long. CDR1 and CDR2 (germline): EGSNGY, YDSYNSKV. The CDR3 DNA follows: TGTGCCACCTGGGACGGGCCTCGCCATAAGAAGCTCTTT. The encoded protein is CATWDGPRHKKLF.

This clone appeared many times. TCRdb pairs this DNA with a much larger clone's protein that differs at residue 5, likely a read error; the protein shown was translated from the DNA. This sequence joins TRGV9 and TRGJP. No J gene is reported in TCRdb; it was inferred here by comparing the DNA with germline. CDR3 length equals 17 residues. Germline CDR1 and CDR2: GITISATS and ISYDGTV (reference sequence). V lost 5 bases and J lost 5; bases outside the gene matches: 9. The CDR3 sequence: CALWGVPKELGKKIKVF. Here the CDR3 DNA reads TGTGCCTTGTGGGGGGTCCCAAAAGAGTTGGGCAAAAAAATCAAGGTATTT.

Note on this clone: The protein in TCRdb stems from a much larger clone and differs at residue 11 from this DNA's translation, likely a read error; here the protein is translated from the DNA. The V gene is TRGV9, the J gene TRGJP. As TCRdb names no J gene, one was assigned here on the basis of a DNA match to germline. Germline loops: CDR1 GITISATS, CDR2 ISYDGTV (reference sequence). The CDR3 runs to 17 residues. The CDR3 protein is CALWEVHEELDKKIKVF. The CDR3 region has the DNA TGTGCCTTGTGGGAGGTGCACGAAGAGTTGGACAAAAAAATCAAGGTATTT.

This clone was counted ten times or more. The protein given by TCRdb reflects a much larger clone and differs at residue 12 from this DNA's translation, likely from a read error; the protein shown is the DNA's translation. The rearrangement joins TRGV9 to TRGJ1 or TRGJ2. The CDR3 length is 14 residues. Germline values: CDR1 GITISATS, CDR2 ISYDGTV (reference sequence). The CDR3 region has the DNA TGTGCCTTGTGGGAGGAATTCAAATATTATAAGGAACTCTTT. It translates to CALWEEFKYYKELF.

This clone has a handful of counts. The likely explanation is a read error, given a far larger clone one base away. Other DNA sequences in the sample encode the same CDR3. This rearrangement joins TRGV9 to TRGJP. The germline CDR1 and CDR2 sequences are GITISATS and ISYDGTV (reference sequence). The CDR3 has 17 residues. The trim removed 4 bases at V and 6 bases at J, leaving 9 bases unmatched. CDR3 loop: CALWDQVRELGKKIKVF. The CDR3 DNA reads as TGTGCCTTGTGGGACCAGGTTCGAGAGTTGGGCAAAAAAATCAAGGTATTT.

Only a few counts were recorded for this clone. A far larger clone is one nucleotide away, so this likely arose from a read error. This same CDR3 is encoded by further DNA sequences in the sample. The V gene is TRGV4, the J gene TRGJ1 or TRGJ2. This CDR3 has 13 residues. Germline V gene lookup returns CDR1 EGSTGY and CDR2 YDSYTSSV. The CDR3 reads CATWDGHYCKKLF. The CDR3 nucleotides are TGTGCCACCTGGGATGGGCATTACTGTAAGAAACTTTTT.

To note about this clone: TCRdb's protein, taken from a much larger clone, differs from this DNA's translation at residue 15, likely owing to a read error; the protein displayed comes from the DNA. No J gene was named, though the V gene is TRGV9. Per the germline V gene, CDR1 is GITISATS and CDR2 is ISYDGTV (reference sequence). This CDR3 contains 17 residues. The CDR3 sequence is CALWEDHQELGKKIEVF. CDR3 sequence (DNA): TGTGCCTTGTGGGAGGATCATCAAGAGTTGGGCAAAAAAATCGAGGTATTT.

This clone appeared a few times. This DNA's translation and the protein TCRdb lists, from a much larger clone, do not match at residue 15, likely due to a read error; the protein shown is translated from the DNA. With the J gene uncalled, the V gene is TRGV9. Germline CDR1 reads GITISATS; CDR2 reads ISYDGTV (reference sequence). The CDR3 spans 17 residues. CDR3 in DNA: TGTGCCTTGTGGGAGGTAAAACAAGAGTTGGGCAAAAAAATCAGGGTATTT. Translating gives CALWEVKQELGKKIRVF.

This clone was counted many times. TCRdb has a much larger clone's protein, which differs at residue 3 from the translation of this DNA, likely because of a read error; what is shown is the protein translated from the DNA. This chain's CDR3 is CAPWDENYYKKLF. In DNA, the CDR3 is TGTGCCCCCTGGGATGAGAATTATTATAAGAAACTCTTT. The rearrangement links TRGV4 to TRGJ1 or TRGJ2. Germline CDR1 EGSTGY, CDR2 YDSYTSSV. The CDR3 spans 13 residues.